Below, 9 T cell receptor beta chains from the same sample are listed, as sequenced in a study of shared clonotypes between healthy human individuals. Sequencing used immunoSEQ multiplex PCR; TCRdb keeps in-frame clones, though not all of them. The data contain more than 450,000 clones, 75% to 85% of them seen just once; the ten biggest clones take up approximately 13%. Sequencing used PBMCs. The source of these receptors is a middle-aged woman in good health. Some clones in this sample may be carry-over from other donors' samples.

This sequence joins TRBV29-1 and TRBJ2-5; TRBD2 might be the D (6 bases). CDR1 and CDR2 (germline): SQVTM, ANQGSEA. Trimming removed 1 base from V and 5 bases from J, with 14 bases in between. The CDR3 contains 14 residues. The CDR3 sequence: CSVEVGGGGETQYF. The CDR3 bases are TGCAGCGTTGAAGTGGGGGGAGGAGGGGAGACCCAGTACTTC.

The gene calls are TRBV25-1 and TRBJ2-1, with TRBD2 as a possible D gene (5 bases). This CDR3 contains 17 residues. V dropped 8 bases and J dropped 6 bases, with 26 bases sitting between them. CDR1 MGHDK and CDR2 SYGVNS come from the germline V gene. The CDR3 DNA is TGTGCCAGCTCTACACGCTACCGCCGAACTAGGACCAATGAGCAGTTCTTC. Its protein is CASSTRYRRTRTNEQFF.

The V and J genes are TRBV6-1 and TRBJ2-1; possibly TRBD1 or TRBD2 for D (5 bases each). Looked up from germline, CDR1 is MNHNS and CDR2 is SASEGT. The CDR3 covers 15 residues. Deletions cut 5 bases from V and 3 bases from J, with 14 bases between. The CDR3 is CASSRDGTYYNEQFF. In DNA form, the CDR3 reads TGTGCCAGCAGTAGGGACGGAACATACTACAATGAGCAGTTCTTC.

This chain joins TRBV30 and TRBJ2-7; 8 bases fit TRBD2. This CDR3 contains 14 residues. CDR1 is GTSNPN, CDR2 SVGIG, per germline (reference sequence). The ends lost 0 bases at V and 3 bases at J; junction bases unmatched: 4. The CDR3 nucleotides are TGTGCCTGGAGTGTATTGCGGGAGGACTACGAGCAGTACTTC. Its translation is CAWSVLREDYEQYF. The full variable domain, completed using reference TRBV30 and TRBJ2-7, is SQTIHQWPATLVQPVGSPLSLECTVEGTSNPNLYWYRQAAGRGLQLLFYSVGIGQISSEVPQNLSASRPQDRQFILSSKKLLLSDSGFYLCAWSVLREDYEQYFGPGTRLTVT.

In this sample, this clone turned up once. An end of the junction differs from the germline gene, which may be a read error. The chain employs TRBV7-7 and TRBJ2-1; 7 bases fit TRBD2. The germline gives CDR1 SSHAT, CDR2 FNYEAQ (reference sequence). This CDR3 has 16 residues. CDR3 nucleotides: TGTGCTAGCAGCTTAGGCGGGAGTGGGGTGGGCAATGAGCAGTTCTTC. It encodes CASSLGGSGVGNEQFF.

This clone was detected a few times. The V gene is TRBV7-3, the J gene TRBJ2-6; D remains unclear. Germline loops: CDR1 SGHTA, CDR2 FQGTGA. V lost 6 bases and J 0 bases, leaving 6 bases between the germline ends. This CDR3 has 14 amino acids. CDR3 in amino acids: CASRWASGANVLTF. CDR3 sequence (DNA): TGTGCCAGCAGATGGGCCTCTGGGGCCAACGTCCTGACTTTC.

This clone was seen a handful of times. The chain combines TRBV7-3 with TRBJ1-1; 9 bases are shared with TRBD1. This CDR3 region has 16 residues. Per germline, CDR1 SGHTA and CDR2 FQGTGA. J gave up 4 bases and V 5 bases, and 11 bases lay outside the gene matches. The CDR3 reads CASSPGQGIVGTEAFF. The CDR3 DNA reads TGTGCCAGCAGCCCAGGACAGGGGATCGTCGGCACTGAAGCTTTCTTT.

Concerning this clone itself: Germline and junction disagree at one end, which may indicate a read error. This chain joins TRBV7-9 and TRBJ2-1; D is unresolved. The CDR3 loop spans 13 amino acids. CDR1 and CDR2 (germline): SEHNR, FQNEAQ (reference sequence). The CDR3 spells CVSSFSGNNEQFF. CDR3 sequence (DNA): TGTGTCAGCAGCTTCTCCGGCAACAATGAGCAGTTCTTC.

This clone was found a few times. The chain has TRBV6-5 and TRBJ2-3; no definite D call. The V and J ends lost 10 bases and 6 bases respectively, with 8 bases between them. Germline V gene sequence: CDR1 MNHEY, CDR2 SVGAGI. The CDR3 has 10 amino acids. CDR3 DNA: TGTGCCACATATAGGGATACGCAGTATTTT. This codes for CATYRDTQYF.